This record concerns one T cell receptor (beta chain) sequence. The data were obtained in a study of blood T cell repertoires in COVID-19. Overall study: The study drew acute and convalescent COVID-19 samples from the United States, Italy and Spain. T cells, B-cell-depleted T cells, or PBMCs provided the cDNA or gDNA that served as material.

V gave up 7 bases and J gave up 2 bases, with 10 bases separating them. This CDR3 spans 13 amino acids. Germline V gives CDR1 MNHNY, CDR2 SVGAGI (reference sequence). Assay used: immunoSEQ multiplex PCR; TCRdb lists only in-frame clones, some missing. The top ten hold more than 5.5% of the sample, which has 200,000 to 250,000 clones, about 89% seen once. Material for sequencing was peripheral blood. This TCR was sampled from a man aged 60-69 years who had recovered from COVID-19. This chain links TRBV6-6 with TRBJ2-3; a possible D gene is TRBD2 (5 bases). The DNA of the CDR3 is TGTGCCAGCAAGCGGCCAAACACAGATACGCAGTATTTT. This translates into CASKRPNTDTQYF.